This TCR beta chain was observed in a study of memory CD4+ T cells and cytomegalovirus serostatus. The study's findings and limits: CMV serostatus prediction reached median AUC about 0.95, or 0.9 with US-trained model.

Method: immunoSEQ multiplex PCR; TCRdb's copy keeps in-frame clones and lacks some. The sample has about 25,000 clones, around three quarters seen once. A word on this clone: Its target is unknown.

The sort gate was single viable CD3+CD4+CD8-CD45RO+ cells for memory CD4+ T cells. Specimen: memory CD4+ T cells from blood. This clonotype was sampled from an adult in good health and CMV-seronegative.

The CDR3 nucleotides read TGTGCCAGCAGCAGAGCCGGGACCCAATGGGGCTATGGCTACACCTTC. Its protein product is CASSRAGTQWGYGYTF. The V and J genes are TRBV27 and TRBJ1-2; D is possibly TRBD1 (5 bases). V lost 6 bases and J 4 bases, leaving 21 bases between the germline ends. The germline CDR1 and CDR2 sequences are MNHEY and SMNVEV (reference sequence). The CDR3 spans 16 residues.